The entry below gives a single T cell receptor beta chain sequence along with its context. Its antigen is unidentified. The sample comes from a study of shared clonotypes between healthy human individuals. In the authors' methods: As immunoSEQ supplied junction-only sequences (without quality scores), filtering differed. The method was immunoSEQ multiplex PCR; TCRdb's version includes in-frame clones alone and lacks a portion of them. From that table come the V and J calls and clone size; the DNA was used to work out D and trimming. The table has about 2,500,000 clones, approximately 90% seen once; the top ten hold around 0.15%. Trimming cost V 4 bases and J 6 bases, with 11 bases left between them. The CDR3 consists of 12 residues. In germline, CDR1 is SGHRS, CDR2 YFSETQ. Overall study findings and caveats: Sharing across four donors was highest in naive CD4 (roughly 5%) and lowest in memory CD8 (about 0.4%). Blood was the sole source, and tissue repertoires probably differ.

Sequenced sample: naive CD4+ T cells sorted from blood. Subset described: CD45RA+ positively selected. This TCR derives from a man aged 18 to 29 in good health. J is TRBJ2-7 and V is TRBV5-1, with D perhaps matching TRBD2 (5 bases). CDR3 loop: CASSTSGGEQYF. CDR3 nucleotides: TGCGCCAGCAGCACCAGTGGAGGCGAGCAGTACTTC.